This entry lists 27 T cell receptor beta chains sequenced from one sample in a study of blood T cell repertoires in COVID-19. Produced via immunoSEQ multiplex PCR; TCRdb's table is partial and in-frame only. The sample lists roughly 410,000 clones; around 87% were seen once. The specimen was peripheral blood. The receptors were gathered from a woman in her sixties or seventies with COVID-19, enrolled during active disease.

The gene calls are TRBV15 and TRBJ2-5; D is perhaps TRBD1 (5 bases). The CDR3 is 14 residues long. Germline V CDR1 and CDR2: LNHNV, YYDKDF (reference sequence). The germline V and J ends were trimmed by 1 base and 0 bases, with 6 bases remaining between them. The CDR3 DNA reads TGTGCCACCAGCAGAGGGGGCCACCAAGAGACCCAGTACTTC. Protein: CATSRGGHQETQYF.

V gene TRBV19 combines with J gene TRBJ1-2, with a tentative D call TRBD1 (5 bases). This CDR3 has 13 residues. Trimming took 4 bases from V and 7 from J, leaving 13 bases between them. Germline CDR1 reads LNHDA; CDR2 reads SQIVND (reference sequence). CDR3 amino acids: CASSSDPGRGYTF. CDR3 nucleotides: TGTGCCAGTAGTAGTGACCCAGGGCGTGGCTACACCTTC.

This chain joins TRBV5-5 and TRBJ2-7; 10 nucleotides agree with TRBD1. This CDR3 has 15 amino acids. The germline gives CDR1 SGHKS, CDR2 YYEKEE (reference sequence). V was clipped by 2 bases and J by 3 bases; unmatched bases: 5. CDR3 DNA: TGTGCCAGCAGCTTAGCGGGACAGGGGCACTACGAGCAGTACTTC. Translating it yields CASSLAGQGHYEQYF.

This chain connects TRBV3-1 (or the pseudogene TRBV3-2) to TRBJ2-5; D is perhaps TRBD2 (5 bases). V lost 0 bases and J 5 bases, leaving 13 bases between the germline ends. Germline values: CDR1 LGHDT, CDR2 YNNKEL (reference sequence). This CDR3 spans 15 amino acids. The CDR3 bases are TGTGCCAGCAGCCAAGATTCGGGAACGGGGGAGACCCAGTACTTC. Translating it yields CASSQDSGTGETQYF.

J is TRBJ2-1 and V is TRBV9, with 7 bases matching TRBD2. The CDR3 consists of 13 residues. Germline V CDR1 and CDR2: SGDLS, YYNGEE. The J segment lost 8 bases and the V segment lost 4 bases, leaving 6 bases of the junction unmatched. The CDR3 loop reads CASSPHRGDEQFF. The CDR3 DNA follows: TGTGCCAGCAGCCCCCATCGGGGGGATGAGCAGTTCTTC.

The rearrangement uses TRBV11-2 and TRBJ2-5, with 13 bases matching TRBD2. The germline V gene encodes CDR1 SGHAT and CDR2 FQNNGV. Germline trimming cut 5 bases from V and 1 base from J; bases unmatched to any gene: 4. The CDR3 length is 16 residues. CDR3 loop: CASSLRLAGGQETQYF. The CDR3 DNA reads as TGTGCCAGCAGCCTCCGACTAGCGGGGGGCCAAGAGACCCAGTACTTC.

The rearrangement joins TRBV7-3 to TRBJ1-2; D is possibly TRBD1 (5 bases). Trimming removed 3 bases at V and 6 bases at J, with 11 bases between. CDR1 and CDR2 (germline): SGHTA, FQGTGA. The CDR3 spans 13 residues. CDR3 protein: CASSFAGVDGYTF. The CDR3 region has the DNA TGTGCCAGCAGCTTCGCGGGGGTTGATGGCTACACCTTC.

The V and J genes are TRBV7-8 and TRBJ1-5; TRBD1 agrees at 9 bases. The CDR3 is made up of 15 amino acids. After removal of 5 bases from V and 4 bases from J, the junction contained 6 bases not matched to a gene. Germline lookup yields CDR1 SGHVS and CDR2 FQNEAQ. CDR3 sequence: CASSRGQGLNQPQHF. As DNA, the CDR3 is TGTGCCAGCAGCCGGGGACAGGGACTAAATCAGCCCCAGCATTTT.

Worth noting for this clone: The junction differs from germline at one of its ends, possibly a read error. CDR3 amino acids: CASSSGGFGTQYF. CDR3 bases: TGTGCTAGCAGCAGCGGGGGATTTGGGACCCAGTACTTC. J is TRBJ2-5 and V is TRBV7-7, with 8 nucleotides matching TRBD2. The germline gives CDR1 SSHAT, CDR2 FNYEAQ (reference sequence). The CDR3 contains 13 residues.

The chain employs TRBV28 and TRBJ2-7; D perhaps matches TRBD2 (6 bases). Trimming shortened V by 3 bases and J by 7 bases, and 13 bases separated the two germline ends. This CDR3 contains 13 residues. The germline V gene encodes CDR1 MDHEN and CDR2 SYDVKM. The CDR3 sequence is CASSFREVGEQYF. The CDR3 region has the DNA TGTGCCAGCAGTTTCAGGGAGGTAGGGGAGCAGTACTTC. The full variable domain, in which reference TRBV28 and TRBJ2-7 provide the parts outside the CDR3, is DVKVTQSSRYLVKRTGEKVFLECVQDMDHENMFWYRQDPGLGLRLIYFSYDVKMKEKGDIPEGYSVSREKKERFSLILESASTNQTSMYLCASSFREVGEQYFGPGTRLTVT.

The chain joins TRBV2 to TRBJ1-2, with D uncertain. CDR1 SNHLY and CDR2 FYNNEI come from the germline V gene. There are 15 residues in the CDR3. V lost 6 bases and J 4 bases, leaving 18 bases between the germline ends. The CDR3 DNA sequence: TGTGCCAGCAGCCCCCCGTCAGGATTTATCTATGGCTACACCTTC. Protein sequence: CASSPPSGFIYGYTF.

The rearrangement joins TRBV2 to TRBJ1-5, with 11 nucleotides matching TRBD1. The junction had 9 bases not matched to a gene; V was cut back by 8 bases and J by 0 bases. CDR1 SNHLY and CDR2 FYNNEI come from the germline V gene. The CDR3 consists of 17 residues. The CDR3 protein is CASAGTGGPYSNQPQHF. The DNA of the CDR3 is TGTGCCAGCGCCGGGACAGGGGGACCCTATAGCAATCAGCCCCAGCATTTT.

The J gene is TRBJ2-5, the V gene TRBV5-4; D is ambiguous. V lost 1 base, J lost 3 bases, and 7 bases lay in between. Germline V CDR1 and CDR2: SGHNT, YYREEE (reference sequence). The CDR3 length is 13 residues. The CDR3 DNA follows: TGTGCCAGCAGCTTGCAAGCTAAAGAGACCCAGTACTTC. Translated, it gives CASSLQAKETQYF.

The chain couples TRBV5-6 to TRBJ2-7; D might be TRBD1 (6 bases). The CDR3 spans 14 residues. V lost 4 bases and J lost 2, with 13 bases in between. Germline lookup yields CDR1 SGHDT and CDR2 YYEEEE. CDR3 protein: CASSRAGVAYEQYF. The CDR3 DNA is TGTGCCAGCAGCCGAGCAGGGGTCGCCTACGAGCAGTACTTC.

V and J are TRBV6-5 and TRBJ1-1, with D perhaps matching TRBD1 (5 bases). CDR3 size: 15 residues. CDR1 MNHEY and CDR2 SVGAGI come from the germline V gene. Trimming took 8 bases from V and 0 from J, leaving 16 bases between them. CDR3 loop: CASRPMGRMNTEAFF. The CDR3 region has the DNA TGTGCCAGCCGCCCGATGGGGCGAATGAACACTGAAGCTTTCTTT.

This clone was seen a single time. The rearrangement joins TRBV12-5 to TRBJ2-1, with D possibly TRBD2 on 6 matching bases. CDR3 length equals 15 residues. The germline CDR1 and CDR2 sequences are LGHNT and FRNRAP. Trimming took 6 bases from V and 7 from J, leaving 19 bases between them. DNA of the CDR3: TGTGCTAGTGGCCTGGGGGTAGCGGACTCGAATGAGCAGTTCTTC. It is translated as CASGLGVADSNEQFF.

The chain combines TRBV2 with TRBJ2-5; 7 positions match TRBD2. V gave up 4 bases and J gave up 4 bases; unmatched junction bases: 6. Germline-derived CDR1 and CDR2 are SNHLY and FYNNEI. CDR3 length: 14 amino acids. The CDR3 region has the DNA TGTGCCAGCAGTGGATTAGGGAGGGTAGAGACCCAGTACTTC. Protein product: CASSGLGRVETQYF.

J is TRBJ2-3 and V is TRBV5-5, with unresolved D. The CDR3 length is 13 residues. The germline V gene encodes CDR1 SGHKS and CDR2 YYEKEE (reference sequence). V was cut by 0 bases and J by 4 bases, with 6 bases left in between. CDR3 sequence reads: CASSLAGSDTQYF. The CDR3 bases are TGTGCCAGCAGCTTGGCCGGGTCAGATACGCAGTATTTT.

V gene TRBV5-1 combines with J gene TRBJ2-5; 9 nucleotides align to TRBD1. This CDR3 has 15 residues. V shed 4 bases, J shed 5 bases, and the junction held 9 bases outside the gene matches. The germline V gene has CDR1 SGHRS and CDR2 YFSETQ. CDR3 protein: CASSKGTGRGETQYF. In DNA form, the CDR3 reads TGCGCCAGCAGCAAAGGGACAGGGCGTGGGGAGACCCAGTACTTC. The variable domain in full, with the rest retrieved from reference TRBV5-1 and TRBJ2-5, is KAGVTQTPRYLIKTRGQQVTLSCSPISGHRSVSWYQQTPGQGLQFLFEYFSETQRNKGNFPGRFSGRQFSNSRSEMNVSTLELGDSALYLCASSKGTGRGETQYFGPGTRLLVL.

The chain couples TRBV6-5 to TRBJ2-3; D possibly corresponds to TRBD1 (6 bases). Trimming took 5 bases from V and 6 from J, leaving 15 bases between them. Germline V gives CDR1 MNHEY, CDR2 SVGAGI. The CDR3 runs to 14 residues. The CDR3: CASSPAGGPDTQYF. Here the CDR3 DNA reads TGTGCCAGCAGTCCTGCTGGGGGCCCCGATACGCAGTATTTT.

In the case of this clone: Other nucleotide sequences from this sample produce the same CDR3. V usage is TRBV24-1 and J usage is TRBJ2-2; TRBD1 matches at 8 bases. The CDR3 has 16 amino acids. The trim removed 4 bases at V and 5 bases at J, leaving 8 bases unmatched. Germline V CDR1 and CDR2: KGHDR, SFDVKD. This CDR3 reads CATSDTRQGWTGELFF. CDR3 sequence (DNA): TGTGCCACCAGTGACACGCGACAGGGGTGGACCGGGGAGCTGTTTTTT.

This clone occurred a few times. This chain links TRBV6-1 with TRBJ1-2; TRBD1 might be the D (5 bases). This CDR3 has 16 residues. Trimming removed 3 bases at V and 4 bases at J, with 18 bases between. Germline lookup yields CDR1 MNHNS and CDR2 SASEGT. CDR3 in DNA: TGTGCCAGCAGTGAGGAGGGGAGTCGTGTAAGCTATGGCTACACCTTC. It is translated as CASSEEGSRVSYGYTF.

This clone was seen only a few times. The chain employs TRBV14 and TRBJ2-7; D unresolved. Trimming cost V 1 base and J 0 bases, with 4 bases left between them. The CDR3 has 13 residues. In germline, CDR1 is SGHDN, CDR2 FVKESK. CDR3 region: CASSQVNSYEQYF. The CDR3 DNA sequence: TGTGCCAGCAGCCAAGTAAACTCCTACGAGCAGTACTTC. The full variable domain, with the rest looked up from reference TRBV14 and TRBJ2-7, is EAGVTQFPSHSVIEKGQTVTLRCDPISGHDNLYWYRRVMGKEIKFLLHFVKESKQDESGMPNNRFLAERTGGTYSTLKVQPAELEDSGVYFCASSQVNSYEQYFGPGTRLTVT.

This chain's CDR3 is CASSPNRDSYEQYF. CDR3 bases: TGCGCCAGCAGCCCCAACCGGGACAGTTACGAGCAGTACTTC. The chain carries TRBV4-1 and TRBJ2-7; TRBD1 matches 7 bases. From germline, CDR1 is MGHRA and CDR2 YSYEKL. The CDR3 is made up of 14 amino acids. The ends lost 4 bases at V and 4 bases at J; junction bases unmatched: 7.

This clone was detected once. CDR3 residues: CASSLEPVSSYNEQFF. The CDR3 bases are TGCGCCAGCAGCTTGGAGCCCGTTAGCTCCTACAATGAGCAGTTCTTC. This chain joins TRBV5-1 and TRBJ2-1; D uncertain. Between the trimmed V and J ends, which lost 0 bases and 0 bases, there was a span of 10 bases. The CDR3 length is 16 residues. CDR1 is SGHRS, CDR2 YFSETQ, per germline.

The chain carries TRBV21-1 and TRBJ1-5; the DNA was not compared with TRBD1, the D call given in the table. TRBV21-1 is tagged as a pseudogene. This CDR3 region has 17 residues. CDR3 sequence: CASSKVTHRHSNQPQHF. The CDR3 coding sequence is TGTGCCAGCAGCAAAGTTACTCACAGGCATAGCAATCAGCCCCAGCATTTT.

The chain joins TRBV30 to TRBJ2-7; no firm D call. The length of the CDR3 is 14 residues. Germline V lookup: CDR1 GTSNPN, CDR2 SVGIG (reference sequence). The V gene lost 2 bases and the J gene lost 0 bases, with 11 bases spanning the gap. Here the CDR3 reads CAWSRARSSYEQYF. In DNA form, the CDR3 reads TGTGCCTGGAGTCGTGCGCGTAGCTCCTACGAGCAGTACTTC.